Listed here is a single T cell receptor (beta chain). J gave up 0 bases and V 9 bases, and 4 bases lay outside the gene matches. The CDR3 has 14 amino acids. Germline V gene data show CDR1 as MNHEY and CDR2 as SVGAGI. Original processing methods: From reference gene primer amplification, estimates of nucleated cell counts were derived. This table comes from immunoSEQ multiplex PCR, and its TCRdb copy is limited to in-frame clones, with some not included. D and trimming come from the DNA, and the V and J calls and clone size come from that table. Of hundreds of thousands of clones listed, roughly 80% were seen once; the top ten hold approximately 9.6%. This sample was taken from a study of blood T cell repertoires in COVID-19. Overall study: Whether acute or convalescent, the COVID-19 samples came from the United States, Italy and Spain. T cells, B-cell-depleted T cells, or PBMCs supplied cDNA or gDNA.

This chain joins TRBV6-5 and TRBJ2-1; 8 bases agree with TRBD1. This TCR came from a woman older than 75 with acute or convalescent COVID-19. Sample: peripheral blood. The CDR3 loop is CASSGGSSYNEQFF. CDR3 nucleotide sequence: TGTGCCAGTTCAGGGGGCAGCTCCTACAATGAGCAGTTCTTC.